These T cell receptor beta chains were read from a single sample in a study of shared clonotypes between healthy human individuals. Measured with immunoSEQ multiplex PCR; TCRdb has only the in-frame clones, and not every one. The sample records over 700,000 clones, approximately 72% being singletons. Sequencing was performed on memory CD4+ T cells sorted from blood. The receptors stem from a woman in her 30s in good health. Each CDR3 is given with its conserved first and last residue. Each record gives: V gene, J gene, clone size, D gene, CDR3 DNA, CDR3 protein. A D gene is named only where the DNA matches it firmly. Rows give clone size only sometimes, using once, few, many, or a class for an expanded clone.

TRBV11-2	TRBJ2-1	once	-	TGTGCCAGCAGCTTAGTCGGGACGGGCTACAATGAGCAGTTCTTC	CASSLVGTGYNEQFF
TRBV15	TRBJ1-2	once	TRBD1	TGTGCCACCAGCAGATTTGCGGGACAGGGGGCCGGCTACACCTTC	CATSRFAGQGAGYTF
TRBV27	TRBJ2-2	-	TRBD2	TGTGCCAGCTCGAGGGATGTAGCGGGCGGGTCGAACACCGGGGAGCTGTTTTTT	CASSRDVAGGSNTGELFF
TRBV7-3	TRBJ2-3	-	TRBD1	TGTGCCAGCAGCAAGACAGGGAAAAGGGATACGCAGTATTTT	CASSKTGKRDTQYF
TRBV18	TRBJ1-2	-	TRBD1	TGTGCCAGCTCACCACGGGACAGAAGCCATGGCTACACCTTC	CASSPRDRSHGYTF
TRBV20-1	TRBJ2-1	few	-	TGCAGTGCCCTCCGGGGCGAGCAGTTCTTC	CSALRGEQFF
TRBV2	TRBJ2-5	-	-	TGTGCCAGCAGCCAACCACGGGCGGGAAGTTTCGAAGAGACCCAGTACTTC	CASSQPRAGSFEETQYF
TRBV7-3	TRBJ2-7	-	TRBD1	TGTGCCAGCAGCCTACGACAGGGGCCTAGTTACGAGCAGTACTTC	CASSLRQGPSYEQYF
TRBV18	TRBJ2-1	-	-	TGTGCCAGCTCACCAGAACCCCTGGTGGAGCAGTTCTTC	CASSPEPLVEQFF
TRBV6-6	TRBJ2-5	-	-	TGTGCCAGCAGTTACAGGATTGCGGAGACCCAGTACTTC	CASSYRIAETQYF
TRBV4-3	TRBJ2-7	-	TRBD2	TGCGCCAGCAGCTTGGCCGGGGAGGGGAAGCAGTACTTC	CASSLAGEGKQYF
TRBV7-9	TRBJ1-2	-	-	TGTGCCAGCACCCTCCGGCAAGGGGCGAATCAGTATGGCTACACCTTC	CASTLRQGANQYGYTF
TRBV7-6	TRBJ1-2	once	-	TGTGCCAGCAGCCACCGAGGGGTATATGGCTACACCTTC	CASSHRGVYGYTF
TRBV7-2	TRBJ2-2	-	-	TGTGCCAGCAGCCCAGGAGGGGAGCTGTTTTTT	CASSPGGELFF
TRBV28	TRBJ2-4	-	TRBD2	TGTGCCAGCAGCCATCTAGCGGGATTGGGCAAAAACATTCAGTACTTC	CASSHLAGLGKNIQYF
TRBV5-1	TRBJ2-3	-	TRBD2	TGCGCCAGCAGCAGCATAGCGGGGGGGTCGGATACGCAGTATTTT	CASSSIAGGSDTQYF
TRBV10-2	TRBJ2-4	-	-	TGCGCCAGCAGTGAATCAGGGCCCGCGGTTCAGTACTTC	CASSESGPAVQYF
TRBV7-9	TRBJ2-7	-	-	TGTGCCAGCAGCTTAGGTCGGACTGCCTACGAGCAGTACTTC	CASSLGRTAYEQYF